This TCR beta chain was retrieved from a study of blood T cell repertoires in COVID-19. Turning to the study itself: Researchers got acute and convalescent COVID-19 samples from the United States, Italy and Spain.

Seattle's cohort entered during active infection and was followed longitudinally. V lost 1 base and J 2 bases, leaving 9 bases between the germline ends. Germline V gives CDR1 SGHAT, CDR2 FQNNGV. CDR3 length equals 15 residues. Per the authors' pipeline: Reference gene primer amplification gave nucleated cell count estimates. Libraries were prepared by immunoSEQ multiplex PCR; TCRdb keeps only in-frame clonotypes and omits some of them. V, J and clone size reflect that table, while D and trimming were determined from the DNA. This sample has around 94,000 clones, with approximately 86% found just once.

This receptor was obtained from a woman in her forties or fifties with COVID-19, enrolled during active disease. The sequenced material came from peripheral blood. The chain recombines TRBV11-2 with TRBJ2-1; D gene ambiguous. The DNA of the CDR3 is TGTGCCAGCAGCTTAGGAGGCACCCCCTACAATGAGCAGTTCTTC. Its translation: CASSLGGTPYNEQFF. Full variable domain (remainder filled in from reference TRBV11-2 and TRBJ2-1): EAGVAQSPRYKIIEKRQSVAFWCNPISGHATLYWYQQILGQGPKLLIQFQNNGVVDDSQLPKDRFSAERLKGVDSTLKIQPAKLEDSAVYLCASSLGGTPYNEQFFGPGTRLTVL.